This T cell receptor (beta chain) comes out of a study of CD8 T cells in Susac syndrome. A quantity of roughly 0.5 to 1 ug RNA underwent reverse transcription using random hexamers. TCRdb recomputed calls from the immunoSEQ multiplex PCR reads with MiXCR, one row per CDR3 protein. The sample consists of 250,000 to 300,000 distinct CDR3 sequences, 75% to 90% of them appearing once. Germline-derived CDR1 and CDR2 are PRHDT and FYEKMQ (reference sequence). V lost 2 bases and J 7 bases, leaving 15 bases between the germline ends. CDR3 length equals 16 residues. Sequencing of TCR beta was undertaken in CD8+ and CD4+ T cells derived from blood.

The V call is TRBV13, the J call TRBJ1-6, with TRBD1 as a possible D gene (5 bases). Sequenced sample: CD8+ T cells from PBMCs. This clonotype originated in a human donor with multiple sclerosis. As DNA, the CDR3 is TGTGCCAGCAGCTTAAACCGGGGCAAGGAGAATTCACCCCTCCACTTT. It yields the protein CASSLNRGKENSPLHF.